Below, 6 T cell receptor beta chains from the same sample are listed, as sequenced in a study of CD8 T cells in ankylosing spondylitis. No antigen has been identified for these receptors. Study outcomes and limitations: Ankylosing spondylitis blood appeared to be characterized by a TCR beta motif of roughly eight highly homologous variants.

TCRdb processed the 5' RACE reads anew with MiXCR; each CDR3 protein has one entry. Here the sample spans hundreds of thousands of distinct CDR3 sequences, 15% to 20% being singletons. The sample comprised blood, either unsorted or a sorted T cell fraction (not recorded which). Source of these receptors: a male donor with ankylosing spondylitis.

The chain couples TRBV5-4 to TRBJ2-6, with D possibly matching TRBD1 (5 bases). The germline V gene encodes CDR1 SGHNT and CDR2 YYREEE (reference sequence). CDR3 length: 18 residues. Trimming removed 3 bases from V and 0 bases from J, with 16 bases in between. Written as DNA, the CDR3 is TGTGCCAGCAGCTCGGGCGGACAAATTTTCTCTGGGGCCAACGTCCTGACTTTC. Translated: CASSSGGQIFSGANVLTF.

In its sample, this clonotype was seen many times. This chain joins TRBV12-3 or TRBV12-4 and TRBJ2-7, with D possibly matching TRBD2 (5 bases). V shed 5 bases and J shed 1 base, with 9 bases lying between them. The CDR3 totals 13 residues. In DNA, the CDR3 is TGTGCCAGCAGTCGAGCGGAATCCTACGAGCAGTACTTC. It yields the protein CASSRAESYEQYF.

The chain joins TRBV28 to TRBJ1-6, with a tentative D call TRBD1 (6 bases). This CDR3 comprises 16 residues. Germline V lookup: CDR1 MDHEN, CDR2 SYDVKM. Trimming removed 1 base at V and 4 bases at J, with 11 bases between. The CDR3 DNA reads TGTGCCAGCAGTTTATACGGCAGGGGTTATAATTCACCCCTCCACTTT. Its translation: CASSLYGRGYNSPLHF.

This clonotype was seen many times. The V gene is TRBV4-3, the J gene TRBJ2-2; possibly TRBD2 for D (6 bases). Trimming removed 0 bases from V and 3 bases from J, with 14 bases in between. The CDR3 has 17 amino acids. The germline V gene has CDR1 LGHNA and CDR2 YSLEER. This CDR3 reads CASSQDGAGRHTGELFF. Written as DNA, the CDR3 is TGCGCCAGCAGCCAAGATGGGGCGGGACGGCACACCGGGGAGCTGTTTTTT.

This clonotype turned up a few times. The V gene is TRBV20-1, the J gene TRBJ2-1, with TRBD2 matching 15 bases. This CDR3 spans 19 amino acids. The junction had 16 bases not matched to a gene; V was cut back by 1 base and J by 9 bases. Germline-derived CDR1 and CDR2 are DFQATT and SNEGSKA (reference sequence). The CDR3 here is CSARGFASGLAGGPREQFF. CDR3 sequence (DNA): TGCAGTGCTAGAGGGTTTGCATCCGGACTAGCGGGAGGGCCTCGTGAGCAGTTCTTC.

This clonotype was seen many times. The V gene is TRBV20-1, the J gene TRBJ1-2; no definite D call. The germline V gene has CDR1 DFQATT and CDR2 SNEGSKA (reference sequence). V lost 4 bases and J lost 8, with 23 bases in between. The CDR3 is 15 amino acids. CDR3 DNA: TGCAGTGCTACAACCCCCGGACGCTCTACGGGGGGCTACACCTTC. Its translation is CSATTPGRSTGGYTF.